These 7 T cell receptor beta chains came from one sample sequenced in a study of shared clonotypes between healthy human individuals. Some clones are missing from TCRdb's copy, which holds only in-frame ones; the method was immunoSEQ multiplex PCR. This sample has a few million clones; around 90% occur once, and the top ten carry about 0.13%. The sample consisted of naive CD4+ T cells sorted from blood. Noted subset: CD45RA+ positively selected. The source of these receptors is a man aged 18 to 30 in good health.

This chain uses TRBV6-6 with TRBJ1-6; D is unclear. V was cut by 5 bases and J by 4 bases, with 12 bases left in between. The CDR3 loop spans 15 amino acids. Germline V gene data show CDR1 as MNHNY and CDR2 as SVGAGI (reference sequence). The CDR3 reads CASSGEKGYNSPLHF. CDR3 bases: TGTGCCAGCAGTGGGGAAAAGGGATATAATTCACCCCTCCACTTT.

The chain combines TRBV11-3 with TRBJ2-2; 8 bases map to TRBD1. Germline V gene lookup returns CDR1 SGHNT and CDR2 YENEEA. This CDR3 contains 14 residues. V was pared by 5 bases and J by 6 bases, with 5 bases of the junction left unmatched. This CDR3 reads CASSPDRVAGELFF. The CDR3 DNA is TGTGCCAGCAGCCCGGACAGGGTGGCCGGGGAGCTGTTTTTT. The full variable domain, with the rest looked up from reference TRBV11-3 and TRBJ2-2, is EAGVVQSPRYKIIEKKQPVAFWCNPISGHNTLYWYLQNLGQGPELLIRYENEEAVDDSQLPKDRFSAERLKGVDSTLKIQPAELGDSAVYLCASSPDRVAGELFFGEGSRLTVL.

The V call is TRBV29-1, the J call TRBJ1-5, with no clear D. V gave up 2 bases and J gave up 11 bases, with 10 bases separating them. From germline, CDR1 is SQVTM and CDR2 ANQGSEA. CDR3 length equals 11 residues. The CDR3 region is CSVERGGSQHF. Written as DNA, the CDR3 is TGCAGCGTTGAAAGAGGAGGGTCCCAGCATTTT.

This chain links TRBV27 with TRBJ1-1, with a possible D match to TRBD1 (5 bases). V lost 2 bases to trimming and J lost 6 bases, with 10 bases between them. This CDR3 is built from 13 residues. The germline CDR1 and CDR2 sequences are MNHEY and SMNVEV (reference sequence). The CDR3 loop is CASSLRTPPEAFF. CDR3 nucleotides: TGTGCCAGCAGTTTACGGACACCCCCTGAAGCTTTCTTT.

The chain couples TRBV6-1 to TRBJ2-5; the D is unclear. The germline gives CDR1 MNHNS, CDR2 SASEGT. The V gene lost 0 bases and the J gene lost 4 bases, with 9 bases spanning the gap. The CDR3 spans 14 residues. The CDR3: CASSEAGLGETQYF. CDR3 bases: TGTGCCAGCAGTGAAGCTGGGTTAGGAGAGACCCAGTACTTC.

This chain links TRBV2 with TRBJ1-6, with D possibly matching TRBD1 (5 bases). CDR1 and CDR2 from the germline V gene are SNHLY and FYNNEI. Trimming pared 7 bases from V and 9 bases from J, leaving 13 bases between. The CDR3 spans 13 residues. CDR3 in amino acids: CASNRDGGSPLHF. The CDR3 DNA is TGTGCCAGCAACCGGGACGGGGGTTCACCCCTCCACTTT. The whole variable domain, filled in from reference TRBV2 and TRBJ1-6, reads EPEVTQTPSHQVTQMGQEVILRCVPISNHLYFYWYRQILGQKVEFLVSFYNNEISEKSEIFDDQFSVERPDGSNFTLKIRSTKLEDSAMYFCASNRDGGSPLHFGNGTRLTVT.

The chain couples TRBV18 to TRBJ1-4; 9 bases fit TRBD1. V was pared by 3 bases and J by 8 bases, with 7 bases of the junction left unmatched. The CDR3 length is 15 residues. The germline V gene has CDR1 KGHSH and CDR2 LQKENI. For the CDR3, the DNA is TGTGCCAGCTCACCTACAGGGGGCCCCTCCGAAAAACTGTTTTTT. Residues: CASSPTGGPSEKLFF. Based on the CDR3 plus reference TRBV18 and TRBJ1-4, the full variable domain is NAGVMQNPRHLVRRRGQEARLRCSPMKGHSHVYWYRQLPEEGLKFMVYLQKENIIDESGMPKERFSAEFPKEGPSILRIQQVVRGDSAAYFCASSPTGGPSEKLFFGSGTQLSVL.